These 5 T cell receptor beta chains were sequenced from one sample in a study of blood T cell repertoires in COVID-19. The assay was immunoSEQ multiplex PCR, and TCRdb's table has in-frame clones only and misses some. The sample contains about 170,000 clones, around four fifths of which appear only once. Sequencing used peripheral blood. Every receptor here comes from a woman aged 80 or older with active or convalescent COVID-19.

The chain carries TRBV19 and TRBJ1-3, with TRBD1 matching 8 bases. The CDR3 consists of 14 residues. The V segment lost 7 bases and the J segment 0 bases; nucleotides outside the gene matches: 2. Germline loops: CDR1 LNHDA, CDR2 SQIVND (reference sequence). The CDR3 loop is CASTTGGSGNTIYF. CDR3 sequence (DNA): TGTGCCAGTACCACAGGGGGCTCTGGAAACACCATATATTTT.

Concerning this clone itself: Additional DNA sequences in this sample encode the identical CDR3. The V and J genes are TRBV18 and TRBJ2-1; D not certain. Germline V CDR1 and CDR2: KGHSH, LQKENI. The CDR3 totals 14 residues. Trimming left V 3 bases short and J 0 bases short, with 6 bases between. CDR3 in amino acids: CASSPGLSYNEQFF. As DNA, the CDR3 is TGTGCCAGCTCACCGGGCCTCTCCTACAATGAGCAGTTCTTC.

The chain uses TRBV2 and TRBJ2-3, with a possible D match to TRBD2 (5 bases). Germline-derived CDR1 and CDR2 are SNHLY and FYNNEI. Trimming stripped 4 bases from V and 0 bases from J, with 17 bases between. This CDR3 spans 17 amino acids. CDR3 loop: CASSGSGLPKSTDTQYF. DNA of the CDR3: TGTGCCAGCAGTGGGTCAGGACTCCCTAAAAGCACAGATACGCAGTATTTT.

This clone was counted a single time. The gene calls are TRBV19 and TRBJ1-1, with D uncertain. This CDR3 has 15 residues. CDR1 and CDR2 from the germline V gene are LNHDA and SQIVND (reference sequence). The V end lost 2 bases, the J end lost 1 base, and 11 bases lay between the germline ends. CDR3 loop: CASSIFQSPNTEAFF. CDR3 nucleotides: TGTGCCAGTAGTATATTTCAGTCTCCGAACACTGAAGCTTTCTTT.

This clone was observed a handful of times. V is TRBV7-6 and J is TRBJ1-4, with no clear D. The CDR3 loop spans 12 amino acids. The germline gives CDR1 SGHVS, CDR2 FNYEAQ. V was pared by 8 bases and J by 8 bases, with 12 bases between. Here the CDR3 DNA reads TGTGCCAGCTCAGCGGAGAGGGAAAAACTGTTTTTT. This sequence encodes CASSAEREKLFF. Drawing the rest from reference TRBV7-6 and TRBJ1-4, the complete variable domain is GAGVSQSPRYKVTKRGQDVALRCDPISGHVSLYWYRQALGQGPEFLTYFNYEAQQDKSGLPNDRFSAERPEGSISTLTIQRTEQRDSAMYRCASSAEREKLFFGSGTQLSVL.